This T cell receptor (beta chain) was identified in a study of cytomegalovirus exposure and HLA in healthy donors. Concerning this clone itself: What it recognizes is unknown.

CDR1 is SEHNR, CDR2 FQNEAQ, per germline (reference sequence). CDR3 length: 16 residues. The J segment lost 0 bases and the V segment lost 5 bases, leaving 6 bases of the junction unmatched. General observations from the study: Cytomegalovirus status was reportedly diagnosed by the classifier with high specificity and sensitivity. The finding came from a later analysis; first-cohort TCR clusters tended to co-occur in the roughly 120 validation repertoires.

Clones were read by immunoSEQ multiplex PCR, and TCRdb kept only the in-frame ones, dropping some. The table has fewer than 100,000 clones, 90% to 95% seen once. This sequence joins TRBV7-9 and TRBJ2-5; 10 positions agree with TRBD1. Material: PBMCs. This clonotype was obtained from a woman younger than 35 in good health and CMV-seronegative. CDR3 bases: TGTGCCAGCAGCCCACGGACAGGGGGTAACCAAGAGACCCAGTACTTC. Protein: CASSPRTGGNQETQYF.